This TCR beta chain was sequenced for a study of blood T cell repertoires in COVID-19. Cohorts were determined from participant-reported clinical history. Two consecutive negative NP/OP PCR tests, clearance, or resolved symptoms defined Cohort 3 recovery. The authors' processing: Amplification with reference gene primers provided the estimates of nucleated cell counts. The assay was immunoSEQ multiplex PCR, and TCRdb's table has in-frame clones only and misses some. V and J calls and clone size come straight from that table; D and trimming were deduced from the DNA. The data hold around 170,000 clones, with 88% observed a single time. Germline assignment: CDR1 SNHLY and CDR2 FYNNEI. This CDR3 is built from 16 residues. With V trimmed by 8 bases and J by 3 bases, 10 bases remained unmatched.

Sample: PBMCs or T cells enriched from blood (not recorded which). This receptor was obtained from a woman aged 18-29 years who had recovered from COVID-19. The rearrangement joins TRBV2 to TRBJ1-5, with 10 nucleotides matching TRBD1. The CDR3 loop is CASRTGTGVNNQPQHF. In nucleotides, the CDR3 is TGTGCCAGCCGAACCGGGACAGGGGTTAACAATCAGCCCCAGCATTTT.